A single sample gave rise to the 6 T cell receptor beta chains below, sequenced in a study of graft-versus-host responses after intestinal transplantation. Assay: immunoSEQ multiplex PCR; the TCRdb copy retains only in-frame clones and omits some. The table shows over 80,000 clones, with 85% to 95% occurring only once. Their recognized antigens are unknown. This sample comprised unstimulated CD8+ T cells sorted from spleen or lymph node cells, obtained before transplant. These receptors were collected from a human donor who was the organ donor for an intestinal transplant.

This clone has a single count. The chain has TRBV5-1 and TRBJ1-4, with D possibly matching TRBD1 (5 bases). Germline CDR1 SGHRS, CDR2 YFSETQ. CDR3 length: 14 residues. The germline V and J ends were trimmed by 0 bases and 5 bases, with 8 bases remaining between them. The DNA for the CDR3 is TGCGCCAGCAGCTTGGCCAGGGCGAATGAAAAACTGTTTTTT. Its protein product is CASSLARANEKLFF. Using reference TRBV5-1 and TRBJ1-4 for the parts outside the CDR3, the full variable domain is KAGVTQTPRYLIKTRGQQVTLSCSPISGHRSVSWYQQTPGQGLQFLFEYFSETQRNKGNFPGRFSGRQFSNSRSEMNVSTLELGDSALYLCASSLARANEKLFFGSGTQLSVL.

CDR3 sequence: CASSPTGSYEQYF. The CDR3 bases are TGTGCCAGCTCACCCACAGGTTCCTACGAGCAGTACTTC. The chain couples TRBV18 to TRBJ2-7; TRBD1 might be the D (5 bases). The CDR3 has 13 residues. Germline V gives CDR1 KGHSH, CDR2 LQKENI. V gave up 3 bases and J gave up 1 base, with 7 bases separating them.

This chain uses TRBV4-3 with TRBJ2-3; TRBD1 might be the D (6 bases). The CDR3 contains 16 residues. V lost 5 bases, J lost 0 bases, and 15 bases lay in between. The germline gives CDR1 LGHNA, CDR2 YSLEER. Written as DNA, the CDR3 is TGCGCCAGCAGCGCAGGGGTCTCCTACAGCACAGATACGCAGTATTTT. Amino acids: CASSAGVSYSTDTQYF.

The chain links TRBV4-3 to TRBJ2-7; a possible D gene is TRBD1 (5 bases). The ends were cut back, 1 base at V and 5 bases at J, with 12 bases in the middle. The CDR3 is 14 amino acids. Germline V CDR1 and CDR2: LGHNA, YSLEER. The CDR3 region has the DNA TGCGCCAGCAGCCAAGTGTACAGGCATCACGAGCAGTACTTC. This sequence encodes CASSQVYRHHEQYF.

This clone was seen once. The chain joins TRBV4-1 to TRBJ2-7; 8 bases are a match to TRBD1. The germline V gene has CDR1 MGHRA and CDR2 YSYEKL. V trimming: 2 bases; J trimming: 6 bases; junction bases outside the gene matches: 6. The CDR3 covers 14 residues. CDR3 nucleotides: TGCGCCAGCAGCCAAACAGGGGGGCTTAGCGAGCAGTACTTC. Residues: CASSQTGGLSEQYF.

The rearrangement joins TRBV13 to TRBJ2-3, with 10 bases matching TRBD1. Germline CDR1 PRHDT, CDR2 FYEKMQ (reference sequence). V was clipped by 4 bases and J by 7 bases; unmatched bases: 8. The CDR3 contains 15 residues. The CDR3 region is CASSSRDRGRNTQYF. The DNA of the CDR3 is TGTGCCAGCAGCTCCAGAGACAGGGGGCGAAATACGCAGTATTTT.